This T cell receptor (beta chain) was recovered during a study of CD8 T cells in ankylosing spondylitis. Study-level results: A motif of 7 to 9 highly homologous TCR beta variants was seen as apparently characteristic of ankylosing spondylitis blood. Disease-associated clones were reportedly significantly overrepresented in matched ankylosing spondylitis synovial fluid.

Using quantitative 5'-RACE with molecular barcodes, the authors made TCR beta libraries. In TCRdb, the 5' RACE reads were re-called with MiXCR into one record per CDR3 protein. This sample carries about 840,000 distinct CDR3 sequences, 10% to 15% of them seen once, and the ten largest clones take under 0.6%. Only a few counts were recorded for this clonotype. Its antigen is still unknown. A much bigger clone sits one base away, suggesting this may be a read error. V was clipped by 5 bases and J by 5 bases, with 7 bases between them. The CDR3 runs 11 residues. The germline V gene has CDR1 SGHTA and CDR2 FQGNSA.

This chain joins TRBV7-2 and TRBJ2-7; D remains unclear. The sample taken for sequencing was blood, either unsorted or a sorted T cell fraction (not recorded which). The sequence came from a male donor with ankylosing spondylitis. The CDR3 coding sequence is TGTGCCAGCAGCCCTTACGACGAGCAGTACTTC. Its translation: CASSPYDEQYF.